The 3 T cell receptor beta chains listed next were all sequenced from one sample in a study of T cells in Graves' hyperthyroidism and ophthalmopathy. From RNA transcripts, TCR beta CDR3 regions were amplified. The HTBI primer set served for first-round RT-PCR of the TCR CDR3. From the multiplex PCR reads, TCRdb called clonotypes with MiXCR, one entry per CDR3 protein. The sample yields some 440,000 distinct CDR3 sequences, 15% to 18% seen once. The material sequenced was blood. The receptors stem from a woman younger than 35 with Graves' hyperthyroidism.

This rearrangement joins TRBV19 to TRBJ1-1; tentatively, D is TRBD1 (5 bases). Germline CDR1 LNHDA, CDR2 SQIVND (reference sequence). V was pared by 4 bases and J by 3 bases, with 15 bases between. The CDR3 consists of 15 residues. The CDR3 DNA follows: TGTGCCAGTAGTAACGGGGCACCGAGGGACACTGAAGCTTTCTTT. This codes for CASSNGAPRDTEAFF.

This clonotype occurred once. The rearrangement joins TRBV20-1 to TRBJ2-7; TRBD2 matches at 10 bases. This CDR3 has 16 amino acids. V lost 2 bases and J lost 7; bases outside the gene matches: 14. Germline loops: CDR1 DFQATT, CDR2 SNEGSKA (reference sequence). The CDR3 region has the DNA TGCAGTGCTAGAAATAAAACTAGCGGGATCATGGATGAGCAGTACTTC. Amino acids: CSARNKTSGIMDEQYF.

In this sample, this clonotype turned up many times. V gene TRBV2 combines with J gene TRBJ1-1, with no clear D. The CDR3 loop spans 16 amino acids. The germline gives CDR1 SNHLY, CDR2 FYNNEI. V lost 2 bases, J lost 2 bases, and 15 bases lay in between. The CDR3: CASSESWAGDNTEAFF. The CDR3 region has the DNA TGTGCCAGCAGTGAAAGTTGGGCAGGTGATAACACTGAAGCTTTCTTT.